The present entry profiles one TCR beta chain with its context. Documented time point: newly diagnosed GD, antithyroid drugs for less than 3 months. RNA isolated from PBMCs was used to make the TCR library. These data come from a study of regulatory T cells in long-lasting Graves disease. V was trimmed by 11 bases and J by 6 bases, leaving 13 bases between them. Germline CDR1 reads LNHDA; CDR2 reads SQIVND (reference sequence). The CDR3 is 12 residues long. Relying on iRepertoire HTBI primers and Arm-PCR of CDR3 regions, the team built TCR beta libraries. In TCRdb, the multiplex PCR reads were re-called with MiXCR into one record per CDR3 protein. The sample contains 510,000 or so distinct CDR3 sequences, around 12% of which appear only once. This sample was also put to use in a study of T cells in Graves' hyperthyroidism and ophthalmopathy. That report notes: Orbital computed tomography and thyroid ultrasound, together with serum TRAb and thyroxine and clinical symptoms, were used for diagnoses.

Material: peripheral blood mononuclear cells (PBMCs), obtained at new diagnosis, from a patient treated with antithyroid drugs. The chain combines TRBV19 with TRBJ1-4; D uncertain. The source of this sequence is a woman aged 30 to 39 with Graves disease. The CDR3 here is CAAGPKYEKLFF. The CDR3 nucleotides read TGTGCCGCCGGACCAAAGTATGAAAAACTGTTTTTT.